This T cell receptor (beta chain) was sequenced in a study of T cells after yellow fever vaccination. TCRdb re-called the 5' RACE reads with MiXCR, one entry per CDR3 protein. Counted here are around 310,000 distinct CDR3 sequences, 3% to 4.5% occurring once; the ten biggest clones make up 20% to 25%. The CDR3 covers 18 residues. The junction had 15 bases not matched to a gene; V was cut back by 5 bases and J by 4 bases. Per germline, CDR1 LNHNV and CDR2 YYDKDF (reference sequence). This receptor was identified in a man younger than 35 who received the YFV17D yellow fever vaccine. J is TRBJ2-2 and V is TRBV15, with 8 nucleotides matching TRBD2. The sample was PBMCs, taken on the day of the yellow fever booster vaccination. The CDR3 DNA sequence: TGTGCCACCAGCCACAAGGGTTCTGCGGGGGGAACCACCGGGGAGCTGTTTTTT. It codes for CATSHKGSAGGTTGELFF.